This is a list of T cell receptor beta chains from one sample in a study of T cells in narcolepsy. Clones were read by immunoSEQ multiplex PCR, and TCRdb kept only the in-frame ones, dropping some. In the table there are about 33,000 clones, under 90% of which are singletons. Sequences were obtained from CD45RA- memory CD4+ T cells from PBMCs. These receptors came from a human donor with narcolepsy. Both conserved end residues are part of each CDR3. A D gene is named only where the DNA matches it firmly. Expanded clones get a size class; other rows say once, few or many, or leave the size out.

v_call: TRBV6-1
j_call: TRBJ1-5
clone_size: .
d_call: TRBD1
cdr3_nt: TGTGCCAGCAGTACTACAGGGGGGGATAAGGTGGCCCAGCATTTT
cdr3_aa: CASSTTGGDKVAQHF

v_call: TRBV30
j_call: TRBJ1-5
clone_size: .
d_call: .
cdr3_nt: TGTGCCTGGAGTGGGGGGGTAGTCGGCAATCAGCCCCAGCATTTT
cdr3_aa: CAWSGGVVGNQPQHF

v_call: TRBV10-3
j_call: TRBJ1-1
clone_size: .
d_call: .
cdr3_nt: TGTGCCATCAGTGAGGGGGTGGGCACTGAAGCTTTCTTT
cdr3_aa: CAISEGVGTEAFF

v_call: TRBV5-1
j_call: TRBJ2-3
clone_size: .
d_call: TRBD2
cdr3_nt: TGCGCCAGCACTCGACTCGCGGGAGGGGGGGTCACAGATACGCAGTATTTT
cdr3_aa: CASTRLAGGGVTDTQYF

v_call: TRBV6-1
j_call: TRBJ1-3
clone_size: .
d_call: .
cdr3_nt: TGTGCCAGCAGTCTTCCCCTTCACTCTGGAAACACCATATATTTT
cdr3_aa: CASSLPLHSGNTIYF

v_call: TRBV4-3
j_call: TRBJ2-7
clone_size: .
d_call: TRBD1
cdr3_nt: TGCGCCAGCAGCCAAGAGAGGGACAGTTACTACGAGCAGTACTTC
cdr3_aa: CASSQERDSYYEQYF

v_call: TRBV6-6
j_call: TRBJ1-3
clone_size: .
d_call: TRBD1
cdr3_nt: TGTGCCAGCATCGACAGGGAAATGGCCGGAAACACCATATATTTT
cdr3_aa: CASIDREMAGNTIYF

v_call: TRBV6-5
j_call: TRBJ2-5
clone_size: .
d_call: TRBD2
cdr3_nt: TGTGCCAGCAGTCGGGTAGCGGGGCTCGAGACCCAGTACTTC
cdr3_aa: CASSRVAGLETQYF

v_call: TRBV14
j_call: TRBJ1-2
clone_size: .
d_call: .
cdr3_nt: TGTGCCAGCAGCGGGGGGGGATATGGCTACACCTTC
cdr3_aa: CASSGGGYGYTF

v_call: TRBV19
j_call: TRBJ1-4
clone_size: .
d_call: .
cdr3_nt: TGTGCCAGTAGTAAATATTGGACGGGTAATGAAAAACTGTTTTTT
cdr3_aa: CASSKYWTGNEKLFF

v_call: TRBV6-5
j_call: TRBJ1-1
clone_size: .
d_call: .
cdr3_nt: TGTGCCAGCAGTTACAGGCAGAACACTGAAGCTTTCTTT
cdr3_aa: CASSYRQNTEAFF

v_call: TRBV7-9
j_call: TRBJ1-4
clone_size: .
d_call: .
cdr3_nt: TGTGCCAGCAGCGTCAACCGGGCCACGAGGTTCGGTAATGAAAAACTGTTTTTT
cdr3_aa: CASSVNRATRFGNEKLFF

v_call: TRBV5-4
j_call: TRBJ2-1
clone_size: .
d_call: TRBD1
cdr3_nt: TGTGCCAGCAGCTCGGGACAGCTCGAGCAGTTCTTC
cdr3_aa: CASSSGQLEQFF

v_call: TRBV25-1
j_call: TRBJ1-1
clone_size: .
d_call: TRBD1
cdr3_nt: TGTGCCAGCACGCAGGGGGGAGTGACTGAAGCTTTCTTT
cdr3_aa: CASTQGGVTEAFF

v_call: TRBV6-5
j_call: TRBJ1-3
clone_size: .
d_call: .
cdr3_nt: TGTGCCAGCAGTTACTCGACCCGAGGGACTGGAAACACCATATATTTT
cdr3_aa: CASSYSTRGTGNTIYF

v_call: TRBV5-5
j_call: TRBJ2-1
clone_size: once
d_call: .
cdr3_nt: TGTGCCAGCTGGTCGGGCAGGGGCTACAATGAGCAGTTCTTC
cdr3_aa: CASWSGRGYNEQFF

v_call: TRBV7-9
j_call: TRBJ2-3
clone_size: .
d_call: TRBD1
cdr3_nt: TGTGCCAGCAGCTTATCTTGGACAGGGCAGACAGATACGCAGTATTTT
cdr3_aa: CASSLSWTGQTDTQYF

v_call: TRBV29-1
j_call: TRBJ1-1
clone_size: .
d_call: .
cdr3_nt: TGCAGCGGGACCCAGACAGCGAACACTGAAGCTTTCTTT
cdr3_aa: CSGTQTANTEAFF

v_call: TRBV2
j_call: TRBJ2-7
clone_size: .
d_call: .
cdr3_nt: TGTGCCAGCAGTGGGATGACTAGTATGGTCTACGAGCAGTACTTC
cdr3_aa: CASSGMTSMVYEQYF

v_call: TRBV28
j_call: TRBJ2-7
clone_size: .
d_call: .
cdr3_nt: TGTGCCAGCAGTTTGTCCATGTACGGGTTCAAAAACCAATCCCCAAGCTCCTACGAGCAGTACTTC
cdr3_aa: CASSLSMYGFKNQSPSSYEQYF

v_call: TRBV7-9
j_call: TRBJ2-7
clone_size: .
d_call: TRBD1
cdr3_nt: TGTGCCAGCAGCTTAGGGGTAGGGGACAGGGGTAGAAACGAGCAGTACTTC
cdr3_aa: CASSLGVGDRGRNEQYF

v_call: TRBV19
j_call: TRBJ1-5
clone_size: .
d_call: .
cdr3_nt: TGTGCCAGTAGAGCCCCTGGGGGGGGAGTGTATCAGCCCCAGCATTTT
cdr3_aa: CASRAPGGGVYQPQHF

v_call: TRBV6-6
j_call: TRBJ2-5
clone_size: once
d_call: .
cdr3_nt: TGTGCCAGCAGAATAGGAAGGGATTGGGAGACCCAGTACTTC
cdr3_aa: CASRIGRDWETQYF

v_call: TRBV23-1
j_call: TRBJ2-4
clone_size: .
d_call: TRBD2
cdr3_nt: TGCGCCAGCAGTCAATCGGGACTACTCAAAAACATTCAGTACTTC
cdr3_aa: CASSQSGLLKNIQYF

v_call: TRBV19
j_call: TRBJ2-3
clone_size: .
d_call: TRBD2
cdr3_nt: TGTGCCAGTAGTGCGTGGGGACTAGCGGCTAGCACAGATACGCAGTATTTT
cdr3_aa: CASSAWGLAASTDTQYF

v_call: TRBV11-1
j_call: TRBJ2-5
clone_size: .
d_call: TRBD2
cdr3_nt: TGTGCCAGCAGCCGTCCTAGCGGGAGTAAAGAGACCCAGTACTTC
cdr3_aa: CASSRPSGSKETQYF

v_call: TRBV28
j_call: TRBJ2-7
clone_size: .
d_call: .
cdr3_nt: TGTGCCAGCAGACCAGCCAGGGTAATGTACGAGCAGTACTTC
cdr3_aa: CASRPARVMYEQYF

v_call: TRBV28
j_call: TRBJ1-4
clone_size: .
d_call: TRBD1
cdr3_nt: TGTGCCAGCAGTGGGGGACAGGGGCGAGAAAAACTGTTTTTT
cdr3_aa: CASSGGQGREKLFF

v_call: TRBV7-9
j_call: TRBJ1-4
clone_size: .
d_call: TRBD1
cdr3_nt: TGTGCCAGCAGCCTCCGACAGGGCAATGAAAAACTGTTTTTT
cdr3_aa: CASSLRQGNEKLFF

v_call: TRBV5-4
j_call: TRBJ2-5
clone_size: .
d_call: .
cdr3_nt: TGTGCCAGCAGCTTGGTCGGGGGAGAAGAGACCCAGTACTTC
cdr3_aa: CASSLVGGEETQYF

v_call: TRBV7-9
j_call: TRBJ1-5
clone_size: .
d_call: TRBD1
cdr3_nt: TGTGCCAGCAGCACGTCCGGGACAGGGATCCAGCCCCAGCATTTT
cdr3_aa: CASSTSGTGIQPQHF

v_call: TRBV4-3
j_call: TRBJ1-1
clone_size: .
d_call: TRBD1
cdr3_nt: TGCGCCAGCAGCCAAGATCCAGCAGGGGGGACTGAAGCTTTCTTT
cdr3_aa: CASSQDPAGGTEAFF

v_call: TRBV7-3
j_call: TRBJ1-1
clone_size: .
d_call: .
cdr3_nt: TGTGCCAGCAGCTTACGAGGGATGAACACTGAAGCTTTCTTT
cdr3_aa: CASSLRGMNTEAFF

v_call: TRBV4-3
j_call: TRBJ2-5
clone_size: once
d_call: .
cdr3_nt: TGCGCCAGCAGCCAAGCTAACCAAGAGACCCAGTACTTC
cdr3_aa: CASSQANQETQYF

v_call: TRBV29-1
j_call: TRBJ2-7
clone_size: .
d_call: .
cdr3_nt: TGCAGCGTTGAAGTGCTTAGGGGCTACGAGCAGTACTTC
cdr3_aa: CSVEVLRGYEQYF

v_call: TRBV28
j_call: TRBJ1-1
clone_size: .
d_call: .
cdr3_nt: TGTGCCAGCAGTTTATGGAGTCTTGAAGCTTTCTTT
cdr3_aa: CASSLWSLEAFF